This TCR beta chain is drawn from a study of OX40 agonist ivuxolimab in advanced cancers. For the wider study: Ivuxolimab, which targeted the costimulatory receptor OX40 (CD134), was an agonistic, fully human IgG2 monoclonal antibody. Peripheral TCRbeta sequencing aimed to test whether ivuxolimab altered TCR sequence diversity and caused clonal T-cell expansion. Intravenous ivuxolimab was administered to patients every 2 weeks at six dose levels: 0.01, 0.1, 0.3, 1.5, 3 and 10 mg/kg. The paper covers the monotherapy dose-escalation part of the phase I ivuxolimab trial, which included N of about 51 patients. Prior anti-PD-1, anti-PD-L1 or anti-CTLA-4 therapy was permitted, and approximately 42% of dose-escalation patients had received checkpoint inhibitors. A male proportion of 75% to 85% and a mean age of approximately 61 years, ranging from about 20 to 79, were recorded for the dose-escalation cohort. Partial responses were achieved by three dose-escalation patients, of whom one had hepatocellular carcinoma and two had cutaneous melanoma. Of the approximately 50 dose-escalation patients, hepatocellular carcinoma was present in around 19, melanoma in approximately 15, renal cell carcinoma in 9 and head and neck cancer in 9. Summary of the overall study and its limitations: At doses from 0.1 to 3.0 mg/kg, clonal expansion was seen in both CD4+ and CD8+ blood T cells between baseline and week 6. On average, CD8+ T cells showed more expanded clones than CD4+ T cells after ivuxolimab. In partial responders in the 0.1-3.0 mg/kg groups, normalized peripheral clonal expansion was found to be among the lowest, especially among CD8+ T cells. Low levels of normalized T-cell clonal expansion were also shown by some nonresponding patients. The antigen specificity of the peripheral T cells that underwent clonal expansion was not determined.

Genomic DNA was isolated from the sorted cells so that the TCRbeta CDR3 region could be sequenced. TCRbeta CDR3 regions were sequenced using the immunoSEQ Assay. The immuneACCESS repertoire file appears here via TCRdb, limited to in-frame rearrangements. These files lack a portion of the clones; in checked studies, under half of the deficit traces to unresolved V genes, and the cause of the others is not known. This sample lists about 34,000 clones; nearly 95% were detected once. Approximately 4% of the sample lies in the top ten. The germline V gene yields SGHTA for CDR1 and FQGNSA for CDR2. The CDR3 starts with the cysteine, ends with the phenylalanine, and has 18 residues. Only CDR3 DNA remains: 54 bases, in frame from the first base. V drops 0 bases and J drops 5 bases, leaving 22 bases in between. The trial excluded patients who had a history of autoimmune disease or were on systemic immunosuppression. In every dose cohort, peripheral blood was drawn for TCR sequencing at baseline, cycle 4 day 1, and cycle 7 day 1. The samples were drawn from a first-in-human, open-label, multicenter phase I dose-escalation trial of ivuxolimab. Adults with locally advanced or metastatic melanoma, renal cell carcinoma, hepatocellular carcinoma or head and neck squamous cell carcinoma were enrolled in the trial. Before TCR sequencing, CD4+ and CD8+ T cells were separately sorted from peripheral blood.

Notes on this clone: It lacks a known antigen. No much larger clonotype is one base removed from it; base qualities were not supplied.

Material: CD4+ or CD8+ T cells sorted from blood, obtained in a trial of the OX40 agonist ivuxolimab. The sequence was obtained from an adult with an advanced solid tumor such as melanoma, head and neck, liver or kidney cancer. This chain joins TRBV7-2 to TRBJ2-5; the D element could tentatively be TRBD1 or TRBD2, as 6 bases agree for each. The CDR3 is CASSLAIGSRGGYETQYF. Read as DNA, the sequence is TGTGCCAGCAGCTTAGCGATTGGTAGCAGGGGAGGATATGAGACCCAGTACTTC.